This record looks at one T cell receptor beta chain sequence and its context. Its antigen is currently unknown. Adult donors, all healthy and HIV-negative, had no recent acute infections or vaccinations. Extraction of genomic DNA in unsorted samples used approximately 94 million PBMCs. Germline V gives CDR1 SGHTS, CDR2 YDEGEE. The CDR3 contains 17 residues. The J segment lost 1 base and the V segment lost 4 bases, leaving 6 bases of the junction unmatched. The sample belongs to a study of shared clonotypes between healthy human individuals. Whole-study results and caveats: The authors expected sequencing depth to affect clonotype sharing among donors.

Tens of thousands of T cell genomes, or approximately 280 ng DNA, went into unsorted PBMC replicate PCRs. Using immunoSEQ multiplex PCR, the repertoire was profiled, and TCRdb retains in-frame clones only, with some absent. The data show more than 400,000 clones, with more than 75% seen just once and about 12% held by the top ten. The rearrangement links TRBV5-8 to TRBJ1-5; 12 bases map to TRBD1. Sequencing used PBMCs. This clonotype was obtained from a woman in her thirties or forties in good health. Some clones in this sample may be carry-over from other donors' samples. The chain's CDR3 is CASSPGQGARSNQPQHF. CDR3 bases: TGTGCCAGCAGCCCGGGACAGGGGGCGAGGAGCAATCAGCCCCAGCATTTT.